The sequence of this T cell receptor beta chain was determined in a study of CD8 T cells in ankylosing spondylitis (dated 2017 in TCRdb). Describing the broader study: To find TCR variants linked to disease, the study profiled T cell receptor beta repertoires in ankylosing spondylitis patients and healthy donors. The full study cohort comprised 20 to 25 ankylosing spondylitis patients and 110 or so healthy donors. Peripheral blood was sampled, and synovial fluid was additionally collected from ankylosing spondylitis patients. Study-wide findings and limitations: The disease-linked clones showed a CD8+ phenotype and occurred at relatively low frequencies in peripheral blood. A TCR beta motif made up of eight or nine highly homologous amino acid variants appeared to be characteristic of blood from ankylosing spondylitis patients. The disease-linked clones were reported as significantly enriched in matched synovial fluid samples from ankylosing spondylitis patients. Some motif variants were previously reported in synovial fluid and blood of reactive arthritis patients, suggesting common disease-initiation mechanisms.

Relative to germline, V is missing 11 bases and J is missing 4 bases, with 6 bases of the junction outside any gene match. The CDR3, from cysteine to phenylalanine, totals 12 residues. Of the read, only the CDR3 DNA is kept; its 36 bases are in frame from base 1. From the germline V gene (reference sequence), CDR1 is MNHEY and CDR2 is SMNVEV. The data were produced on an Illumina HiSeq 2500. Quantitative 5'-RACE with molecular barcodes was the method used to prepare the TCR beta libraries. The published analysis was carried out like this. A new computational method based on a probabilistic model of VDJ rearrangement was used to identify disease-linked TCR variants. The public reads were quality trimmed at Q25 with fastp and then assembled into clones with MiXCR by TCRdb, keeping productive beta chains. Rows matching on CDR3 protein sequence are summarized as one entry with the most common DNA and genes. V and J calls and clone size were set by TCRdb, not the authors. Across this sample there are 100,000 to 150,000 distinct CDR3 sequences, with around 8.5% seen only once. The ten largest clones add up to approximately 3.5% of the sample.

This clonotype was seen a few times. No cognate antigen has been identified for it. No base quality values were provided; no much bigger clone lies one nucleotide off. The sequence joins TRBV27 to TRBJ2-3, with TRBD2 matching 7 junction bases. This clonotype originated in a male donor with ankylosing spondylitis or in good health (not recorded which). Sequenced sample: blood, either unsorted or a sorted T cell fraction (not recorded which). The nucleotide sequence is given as TGTGCCCGGCGGGAGTTCGCAGATACGCAGTATTTT. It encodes CARREFADTQYF.